This T cell receptor beta chain originates from a study of T cell repertoires in cytomegalovirus infection. Study information: Public TCR beta signatures marked donors with CMV infection and the matching HLA. Study results and caveats: Totalled public TCR beta family frequency picked out people who carried CMV plus the relevant HLA. Dominating the ex vivo response were TCR beta clonotypes that were CMV-specific and HLA-C-restricted.

At least ten counts were recorded for this clonotype. The antigen remains unidentified. The CDR3 has 17 amino acids. V trimming: 2 bases; J trimming: 7 bases; junction bases outside the gene matches: 10. Germline CDR1 and CDR2: SGHTA and FQGTGA. Each CDR3 protein gets one entry after TCRdb re-called the reads with MiXCR. Of more than 500,000 distinct CDR3 sequences listed, approximately 15% are singletons. The sequenced material came from CD8+ T cells from PBMCs. J is TRBJ2-1 and V is TRBV7-3; 11 positions agree with TRBD2. The clonotype originates from a human donor in good health (CMV status not recorded). Some clones in this sample may be carry-over from other donors' samples. Here the CDR3 reads CASSLLAGGPKWNEQFF. Written as DNA, the CDR3 is TGTGCCAGCAGCTTACTAGCGGGGGGCCCCAAGTGGAATGAGCAGTTCTTC.